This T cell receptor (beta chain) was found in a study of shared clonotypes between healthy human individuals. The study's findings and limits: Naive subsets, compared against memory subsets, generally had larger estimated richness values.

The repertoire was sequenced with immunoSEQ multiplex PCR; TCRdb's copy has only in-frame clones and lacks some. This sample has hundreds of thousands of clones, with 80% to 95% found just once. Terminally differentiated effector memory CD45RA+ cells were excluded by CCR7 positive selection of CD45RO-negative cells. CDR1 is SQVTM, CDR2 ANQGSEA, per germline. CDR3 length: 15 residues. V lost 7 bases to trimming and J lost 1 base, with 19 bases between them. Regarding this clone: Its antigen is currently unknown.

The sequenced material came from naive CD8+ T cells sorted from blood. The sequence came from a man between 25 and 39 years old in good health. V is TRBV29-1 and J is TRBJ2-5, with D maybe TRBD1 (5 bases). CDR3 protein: CSAEAGSHTQETQYF. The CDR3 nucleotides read TGCAGCGCCGAAGCAGGGTCCCATACCCAAGAGACCCAGTACTTC.